Listed here is a single T cell receptor beta chain. Its specificity is unknown. The data were obtained in a study of cytomegalovirus exposure and HLA in healthy donors. Overall study findings and caveats: Confirmation in vitro established that three CMV-associated chains were specific for CMV antigens. According to a later analysis, donors in an Asian-associated ancestry cluster reportedly had fewer N-insertions than the roughly 670-donor mean.

V shed 4 bases and J 8 bases; nucleotides not matched to a gene: 8. Germline V lookup: CDR1 SGHRS, CDR2 YFSETQ. The CDR3 totals 15 residues. Researchers ran the PCR with 60 Vbeta and 13 Jbeta primers. Sequenced by immunoSEQ multiplex PCR; TCRdb stores in-frame clones only, minus some. The sample has under 150,000 clones; around 80% are singletons. Sequenced: PBMCs. The sequence derives from a woman aged 18 to 35 in good health and CMV-seronegative. The chain recombines TRBV5-1 with TRBJ1-4; 10 nucleotides match TRBD1. The CDR3 region has the DNA TGCGCCAGCAGCCGGGCGGGGACAGGGGACGAAAAACTGTTTTTT. Protein: CASSRAGTGDEKLFF. The variable domain in full, with the rest retrieved from reference TRBV5-1 and TRBJ1-4, is KAGVTQTPRYLIKTRGQQVTLSCSPISGHRSVSWYQQTPGQGLQFLFEYFSETQRNKGNFPGRFSGRQFSNSRSEMNVSTLELGDSALYLCASSRAGTGDEKLFFGSGTQLSVL.